The present entry profiles one T cell receptor beta chain with its context. Its antigen specificity is not known. No quality values exist for individual bases; no much larger clone is one base distant. This sample is drawn from a study of T cells in Graves' hyperthyroidism and ophthalmopathy (dated by TCRdb to the late 2010s). A note on the overall study: TCR V-J signatures able to tell the groups apart were searched for in a discovery cohort of some 100 patients, of whom more than 40 had Graves' ophthalmopathy and roughly 58 had stable Graves' hyperthyroidism. The roughly 91 discovery patients were randomly split 7:3 into training and test sets. Once sampling was done, hyperthyroidism patients were given methimazole at a starting dose of 30 mg daily, whereas ophthalmopathy patients were given high-dose intravenous methylprednisolone. Prospective prediction of ophthalmopathy was tested in an independent validation cohort consisting of 18 to 20 hyperthyroidism patients and some 15 patients who later progressed to ophthalmopathy. TCR Vbeta CDR3 sequencing of roughly 140 peripheral blood samples (more than 40 ophthalmopathy, about 80 hyperthyroidism and approximately 17 progressor patients) is reported in the paper. In roughly six Graves' hyperthyroidism patients, the study also compared T-cell repertoires from thyroid tissue with T-cell repertoires from blood. Summary of the overall study and its limitations: Most expanded thyroid clonotypes (frequency above 0.001) were also detected in blood, a finding suggesting that blood repertoires may reflect thyroid immune responses. No statistical method was used to fix the sample size in advance, and group allocation was not hidden from the investigators. In cross-validation, a model built on a 13 V-J signature told ophthalmopathy apart from stable hyperthyroidism with approximately 90% sensitivity and about 81% specificity, and in testing the same model reached 80%/75%. In validation, the model predicted progression to ophthalmopathy a median of roughly 6.1 months before onset, with 70% to 71% sensitivity and roughly 73% specificity.

Stable Graves' hyperthyroidism was defined as the absence of progression to ophthalmopathy over 18 months of follow-up. Hyperthyroidism patients were newly diagnosed, with disease duration under 2 months, and aged 18 to 65 years. Patients with uncontrolled infections, other autoimmune diseases, pregnancy or lactation were excluded. Diagnoses were based on clinical symptoms, serum thyroxine and TRAb, thyroid ultrasound and orbital computed tomography. Trizol reagent was used to extract total RNA, and RNA quality was then checked on an Agilent 2100 Bioanalyzer. The TCR beta CDR3 regions were amplified from the RNA transcripts. For the first round of RT-PCR on the TCR CDR3, the HTBI primer set was used together with the Qiagen OneStep RT-PCR kit. Libraries were constructed in a second round of multiplex PCR, after which size selection and purification were carried out. Sequencing of the libraries was done on an Illumina HiSeq2000 using paired-end 100 bp reads. As for the authors' bioinformatics: Raw data were processed with SOAPnuke, discarding reads with adapters, uncalled bases, mean Phred below 15, or no exact constant-primer or identifier match. High-quality paired reads were merged using COPE v1.2.5, and each unique nucleotide sequence was defined as a clonotype. MiTCR v1.1 was used to align the clonotypes against IMGT TRBV, TRBD and TRBJ reference segments. Only V-J combinations with frequency above 0.0001, covering 98% to 99.2% of repertoires, were analysed. A TCS score was defined as the ratio of F50 (clonal expansion) to E x V (chaos), with BLOSUM62-based TCRdist applied between CDR3 peptides within each V-J. Welch's t-statistics and random forest reduced 500 to 550 V-J features to 13, which were used in a naive Bayes classifier (R e1071). TCRdb reprocessed the public reads (quality trimming at Q25 with fastp, clone calling with MiXCR) and kept in-frame beta chains. Rows with a matching CDR3 protein are joined into one entry that keeps the most common DNA and genes. TCRdb assigned the V and J calls; the authors' analysis was not used. The table for this sample lists 560,000 or so distinct CDR3 sequences; about 43% of them were counted only once. The top ten constitute roughly 8.2% of the sample.

CDR1 KGHDR and CDR2 SFDVKD were looked up in the germline V gene. Taken from cysteine to phenylalanine, the CDR3 has 14 residues. Solely the CDR3 DNA is kept, with 42 bases framed from the first base. The V end loses 10 bases and the J end loses 8 bases, and a stretch of 19 bases separates them. Sequenced sample: peripheral blood or thyroid tissue (not recorded which). Recombination joined TRBV24-1 with TRBJ1-4, and TRBD1 may be the D gene, going by 6 matching bases. The TCR comes from a woman aged 18-35 years with Graves' hyperthyroidism. Donor details come from another sample of the same person, matched by shared clones. Here the CDR3 is given as CATQSSGAREKLFF. The nucleotides are TGTGCCACACAGTCGTCAGGGGCTCGAGAAAAACTGTTTTTT.